This TCR beta chain was profiled in a study of T cell responses to AZD1222 COVID-19 vaccine. Broader study findings: There were mostly white British donors and more females than males, and clonal diversity was possibly underestimated. Only six people who got AZD1222 tested seropositive at baseline. The peak T cell response came first, and repertoires were sampled only after it.

In the case of this clone: Its target is not known.

Using immunoSEQ multiplex PCR, the repertoire was profiled, and TCRdb retains in-frame clones only, with some absent. Of some 99,000 clones detected, almost 90% appear once; the ten largest clones hold around a sixth. The receptor comes from an adult who received the AZD1222 COVID-19 vaccine. The source was peripheral blood, collected 28 days after the second AZD1222 dose.

The CDR3 protein is CASSLTSGEQFF. CDR3 DNA sequence: TGTGCCAGCAGTTTAACTAGCGGTGAGCAGTTCTTC. V usage is TRBV3-1 (or the pseudogene TRBV3-2) and J usage is TRBJ2-1, with 8 bases aligning to TRBD2. This CDR3 comprises 12 residues. J lost 9 bases, V lost 6 bases, and 4 bases had no gene match. The germline gives CDR1 LGHDT, CDR2 YNNKEL (reference sequence).